This T cell receptor (beta chain) was documented in a study of T cells in localized non-small cell lung cancer. To note about this clone: Antigen unknown.

Germline values: CDR1 SGHRS, CDR2 YFSETQ. With 0 bases clipped from V and 4 bases from J, the junction kept 7 bases outside the gene matches. There are 17 residues in the CDR3. Study-wide results and caveats: There was an association of higher blood T cell density with longer overall survival. Uninvolved adjacent lung showed peak T cell clonality, exceeding tumor. Across samples, adjacent lung featured a median around 55 of the top 100 tumor clones.

The method was immunoSEQ multiplex PCR; TCRdb's version includes in-frame clones alone and lacks a portion of them. The sample carries some 50,000 clones, roughly 79% recorded once. The source material was peripheral blood mononuclear cells, sampled before any cancer treatment. The receptor comes from a man aged 35 to 69 with stage III lung adenocarcinoma. The V and J genes are TRBV5-1 and TRBJ2-7; the match to TRBD2 covers 13 bases. CDR3 sequence (DNA): TGCGCCAGCAGCTTGGAGTCGACTAGCGGGGGGCTTTACGAGCAGTACTTC. It translates to CASSLESTSGGLYEQYF. The complete variable domain, with remaining parts taken from reference TRBV5-1 and TRBJ2-7, reads KAGVTQTPRYLIKTRGQQVTLSCSPISGHRSVSWYQQTPGQGLQFLFEYFSETQRNKGNFPGRFSGRQFSNSRSEMNVSTLELGDSALYLCASSLESTSGGLYEQYFGPGTRLTVT.